This passage covers 22 T cell receptor beta chains from one sample sequenced in a study of T cell repertoires in cytomegalovirus infection. Antigen specificity for these receptors is unknown. A single record per CDR3 protein comes from TCRdb applying MiXCR to the reads. The sample includes over 120,000 distinct CDR3 sequences, about 32% of them seen just once. The sample in question was CD8+ T cells from cultured PBMCs, obtained from culture after CMV antigen stimulation. The origin of the receptors is a human donor in good health (CMV status not recorded). Some clones in this sample may be carry-over from other donors' samples.

The chain carries TRBV29-1 and TRBJ1-2; possible D gene TRBD1, 5 bases. Trimming removed 8 bases at V and 5 bases at J, with 12 bases between. CDR1 is SQVTM, CDR2 ANQGSEA, per germline. The CDR3 totals 11 residues. The CDR3 nucleotides read TGCAGCCTCTGGGGCGGATATGGCTACACCTTC. Translating gives CSLWGGYGYTF.

The chain joins TRBV4-1 to TRBJ1-2; TRBD1 might be the D (5 bases). The V and J ends lost 1 base and 2 bases respectively, with 11 bases between them. In germline, CDR1 is MGHRA, CDR2 YSYEKL. This CDR3 is 15 amino acids long. CDR3 coding DNA: TGCGCCAGCAGCCAAGCATGGCAGGGAAACTATGGCTACACCTTC. Translating gives CASSQAWQGNYGYTF.

Remarks on this clonotype: It may be a read error: a sequence one base away is much more abundant. The gene calls are TRBV20-1 and TRBJ1-5, with D unresolved. The CDR3 has 13 amino acids. Germline V gene lookup returns CDR1 DFQATT and CDR2 SNEGSKA (reference sequence). V lost 6 bases to trimming and J lost 3 bases, with 12 bases between them. The CDR3 here is CSACGPLNQPQHF. The DNA of the CDR3 is TGCAGTGCCTGCGGGCCGCTCAATCAGCCCCAGCATTTT.

V gene TRBV28 combines with J gene TRBJ2-5; D call uncertain. Germline assignment: CDR1 MDHEN and CDR2 SYDVKM. This CDR3 is built from 15 residues. V was clipped by 2 bases and J by 3 bases, with 13 bases between them. The CDR3 region has the DNA TGTGCCAGCAGTTTAACTGTGACGGGTGAAGAGACCCAGTACTTC. Amino acid sequence: CASSLTVTGEETQYF.

The chain recombines TRBV7-9 with TRBJ2-1; 7 bases map to TRBD2. The CDR3 length is 16 residues. V was clipped by 5 bases and J by 1 base; unmatched bases: 8. Germline CDR1 and CDR2: SEHNR and FQNEAQ (reference sequence). CDR3 amino acids: CASSRLGEGSYNEQFF. For the CDR3, the DNA is TGTGCCAGCAGCCGTCTAGGGGAGGGATCCTACAATGAGCAGTTCTTC.

This clonotype showed up just a few times. The V and J genes are TRBV2 and TRBJ1-1; D is unresolved. V was pared by 3 bases and J by 3 bases, with 11 bases between. Germline V gene sequence: CDR1 SNHLY, CDR2 FYNNEI. This CDR3 comprises 14 residues. Written as DNA, the CDR3 is TGTGCCAGCAGTGATCAATACCGATACACTGAAGCTTTCTTT. The encoded protein is CASSDQYRYTEAFF.

V and J are TRBV12-3 or TRBV12-4 and TRBJ1-1; D may be TRBD1 (5 bases). The CDR3 extends over 14 amino acids. V shed 4 bases and J shed 0 bases, with 9 bases lying between them. DNA of the CDR3: TGTGCCAGCAGTTACGGGGGGATGAACACTGAAGCTTTCTTT. Its protein product is CASSYGGMNTEAFF.

This clonotype came up many times. The rearrangement joins TRBV7-2 to TRBJ1-1; D ambiguous. The CDR3 length is 13 residues. Germline CDR1 and CDR2: SGHTA and FQGNSA. The germline V and J ends were trimmed by 2 bases and 4 bases, with 8 bases remaining between them. CDR3 in amino acids: CASSLSAITEAFF. The CDR3 DNA follows: TGTGCCAGCAGCTTATCGGCCATCACTGAAGCTTTCTTT.

This chain connects TRBV20-1 to TRBJ2-1; D is possibly TRBD1 or TRBD2 (5 bases each). The CDR3 is 12 residues long. V was cut by 5 bases and J by 8 bases, with 13 bases left in between. Germline assignment: CDR1 DFQATT and CDR2 SNEGSKA (reference sequence). The CDR3 is CSALDTGYEQFF. The DNA for the CDR3 is TGCAGTGCTCTGGACACGGGGTATGAGCAGTTCTTC.

The chain recombines TRBV12-3 or TRBV12-4 with TRBJ2-7; TRBD1 aligns across 7 bases. Germline trimming cut 6 bases from V and 1 base from J; bases unmatched to any gene: 3. The CDR3 consists of 13 residues. The DNA for the CDR3 is TGTGCCAGCAGGGGGGACAGTTCCTACGAGCAGTACTTC. It translates to CASRGDSSYEQYF.

This clonotype occurred a few times. The chain carries TRBV5-5 and TRBJ1-1; D remains unclear. Germline CDR1 is SGHKS and CDR2 is YYEKEE (reference sequence). V lost 0 bases and J lost 7, with 13 bases in between. The CDR3 sequence is 14 residues long. CDR3 DNA: TGTGCCAGCAGCTTGGGTAGGGCCAGCGGTGAAGCTTTCTTT. Translating gives CASSLGRASGEAFF.

This clonotype showed up just a few times. The chain has TRBV11-2 and TRBJ1-6; weak D call: TRBD1 (6 bases). Germline lookup yields CDR1 SGHAT and CDR2 FQNNGV. Between the trimmed V and J ends, which lost 1 base and 4 bases, there was a span of 14 bases. This CDR3 comprises 17 residues. The CDR3 is CASSLVSSGQYNSPLHF. The CDR3 bases are TGTGCCAGCAGCTTAGTATCCTCGGGACAATATAATTCACCCCTCCACTTT.

The chain joins TRBV12-3 or TRBV12-4 to TRBJ2-5, with 9 nucleotides matching TRBD2. Trimming at V came to 3 bases and at J to 0 bases, leaving 5 bases not matched to a gene. The length of the CDR3 is 16 residues. CDR3 region: CASSFWASGDQETQYF. Written as DNA, the CDR3 is TGTGCCAGCAGTTTTTGGGCTAGCGGGGACCAAGAGACCCAGTACTTC.

This clonotype was observed a few times. The chain combines TRBV5-4 with TRBJ2-7; 10 bases align to TRBD2. V shed 1 base, J shed 6 bases, and the junction held 4 bases outside the gene matches. Germline V gene data show CDR1 as SGHNT and CDR2 as YYREEE (reference sequence). The CDR3 consists of 14 residues. Written as DNA, the CDR3 is TGTGCCAGCAGCTTGAGCGGGGGGGCCGTCGAGCAGTACTTC. Residues: CASSLSGGAVEQYF.

At least ten counts were recorded for this clonotype. The chain joins TRBV12-3 or TRBV12-4 to TRBJ2-3; TRBD2 matches 9 bases. The CDR3 has 16 amino acids. V lost 3 bases to trimming and J lost 5 bases; unmatched junction nucleotides: 9. The CDR3 loop is CASSLIAGEPGDTQYF. CDR3 nucleotides: TGTGCCAGCAGTTTGATAGCGGGGGAACCGGGAGATACGCAGTATTTT.

V is TRBV6-1 and J is TRBJ1-5; D not resolved. The germline V gene encodes CDR1 MNHNS and CDR2 SASEGT. V was pared by 6 bases and J by 0 bases, with 15 bases between. CDR3 size: 16 residues. The CDR3 region is CASSRAATNSNQPQHF. In DNA, the CDR3 is TGTGCCAGCAGCCGCGCGGCTACAAATAGCAATCAGCCCCAGCATTTT.

The chain joins TRBV7-3 to TRBJ2-3; D ambiguous. V shed 5 bases and J shed 5 bases, with 11 bases lying between them. CDR3 size: 13 residues. CDR1 is SGHTA and CDR2 is FQGTGA in the germline V gene. CDR3: CASSQPEGDTQYF. The CDR3 coding sequence is TGTGCCAGCAGCCAACCCGAAGGAGATACGCAGTATTTT.

This clonotype was counted a single time. Being one base from a much bigger clone, this may be a read error. V and J are TRBV7-8 and TRBJ1-6; maybe TRBD1 (6 bases). CDR3 size: 15 residues. V was trimmed by 5 bases and J by 8 bases, leaving 16 bases between them. The germline CDR1 and CDR2 sequences are SGHVS and FQNEAQ. The CDR3 DNA reads TGTGCCAGCAGCCCTATCGGGACAAATGATTCACCCCTCCACTTT. It encodes CASSPIGTNDSPLHF.

This clonotype occurred a few times. The rearrangement uses TRBV30 and TRBJ1-2, with no clear D. V lost 2 bases and J 7 bases, leaving 14 bases between the germline ends. CDR3 length: 13 residues. The germline CDR1 and CDR2 sequences are GTSNPN and SVGIG (reference sequence). The chain's CDR3 is CAWSFGQAVGYTF. CDR3 sequence (DNA): TGTGCCTGGAGTTTTGGGCAGGCGGTTGGCTACACCTTC. The complete variable domain, with remaining parts taken from reference TRBV30 and TRBJ1-2, reads SQTIHQWPATLVQPVGSPLSLECTVEGTSNPNLYWYRQAAGRGLQLLFYSVGIGQISSEVPQNLSASRPQDRQFILSSKKLLLSDSGFYLCAWSFGQAVGYTFGSGTRLTVV.

Many counts were recorded for this clonotype. The V call is TRBV4-1, the J call TRBJ1-3, with D possibly TRBD1 on 6 matching bases. The CDR3 loop spans 16 amino acids. Germline V gene data show CDR1 as MGHRA and CDR2 as YSYEKL. V dropped 8 bases and J dropped 0 bases, with 17 bases sitting between them. The CDR3 reads CASDLDSDISGNTIYF. Here the CDR3 DNA reads TGCGCCAGCGACCTGGACAGTGATATCTCTGGAAACACCATATATTTT.

The table lists this clonotype with a few counts. This sequence joins TRBV12-3 or TRBV12-4 and TRBJ2-3, with unresolved D. CDR3 length equals 13 residues. Trimming left V 6 bases short and J 6 bases short, with 13 bases between. The CDR3: CASSLPPRDTQYF. CDR3 bases: TGTGCCAGCAGCCTTCCGCCCAGGGATACGCAGTATTTT.

This sequence joins TRBV12-3 or TRBV12-4 and TRBJ1-5; 7 bases agree with TRBD1. CDR3 length: 15 amino acids. J was trimmed by 4 bases and V by 2 bases; bases with no gene match: 5. CDR3 nucleotides: TGTGCCAGCAGTTTATCCCGGGACAGAAATCAGCCCCAGCATTTT. Protein: CASSLSRDRNQPQHF.